The 20 T cell receptor beta chains in this list originate from one sample, sequenced in a study of neurological immune-mediated disorders (dated by TCRdb to about 2019). In light of the paper, this sample's time point label describes: longitudinal time-point 3. The library was prepared using 5' RACE. Sequencing was carried out with an Illumina HiSeq 2500. The public sequencing data were trimmed at Q25 with fastp and processed into clonotypes with MiXCR by TCRdb, which kept only in-frame beta chains. Here each entry gathers all rows of one CDR3 protein and keeps the most common genes and DNA. In this sample the table shows tens of thousands of distinct CDR3 sequences, around 4.7% of which occur a single time. The top ten hold more than 5% of the sample. The specimen sequenced was PBMCs. The receptor set was obtained from a woman aged 55-69 years with multiple sclerosis.

The sample holds many counts of this clonotype. This rearrangement joins TRBV29-1 to TRBJ2-6; the match to TRBD1 covers 9 bases. This CDR3 is 14 amino acids long. Per the germline V gene, CDR1 is SQVTM and CDR2 is ANQGSEA. CDR3 coding DNA: TGCGCAGGGACAGGGTATACGGGGGCCAACGTCCTGACTTTC. Its protein product is CAGTGYTGANVLTF. Combining the CDR3 with reference TRBV29-1 and TRBJ2-6 gives the whole variable domain SAVISQKPSRDICQRGTSLTIQCQVDSQVTMMFWYRQQPGQSLTLIATANQGSEATYESGFVIDKFPISRPNLTFSTLTVSNMSPEDSSIYLCAGTGYTGANVLTFGAGSRLTVL.

This clonotype was detected ten times or more. The chain uses TRBV7-6 and TRBJ1-6, with TRBD1 identical over 7 bases. The junction had 10 bases not matched to a gene; V was cut back by 5 bases and J by 6 bases. Germline lookup yields CDR1 SGHVS and CDR2 FNYEAQ. This CDR3 has 16 amino acids. The CDR3: CASSPTTGSGNSPLHF. In DNA, the CDR3 is TGTGCCAGCAGCCCGACGACAGGGTCGGGTAATTCACCCCTCCACTTT. Variable domain in full (rest from reference TRBV7-6 and TRBJ1-6): GAGVSQSPRYKVTKRGQDVALRCDPISGHVSLYWYRQALGQGPEFLTYFNYEAQQDKSGLPNDRFSAERPEGSISTLTIQRTEQRDSAMYRCASSPTTGSGNSPLHFGNGTRLTVT.

This clonotype occurred many times. This chain connects TRBV29-1 to TRBJ2-7, with D hard to call. CDR1 and CDR2 (germline): SQVTM, ANQGSEA. There are 13 residues in the CDR3. Deletions cut 2 bases from V and 2 bases from J, with 10 bases between. The CDR3 region is CSVEIGATYEQYF. The CDR3 nucleotides read TGCAGCGTTGAAATCGGTGCAACCTACGAGCAGTACTTC.

This clonotype was detected many times. V usage is TRBV18 and J usage is TRBJ2-7; D possibly matches TRBD1 or TRBD2 (5 bases each). The germline V gene encodes CDR1 KGHSH and CDR2 LQKENI. V was shortened by 0 bases and J by 3 bases, with 9 bases between the two germline ends. CDR3 length equals 14 residues. The DNA for the CDR3 is TGTGCCAGCTCACCACCGGGACGGATCTACGAGCAGTACTTC. It specifies CASSPPGRIYEQYF.

This clonotype was seen many times. The gene calls are TRBV7-6 and TRBJ2-3, with 11 bases identical to TRBD2. V lost 4 bases and J lost 6; bases outside the gene matches: 12. Germline CDR1 is SGHVS and CDR2 is FNYEAQ. This CDR3 spans 17 amino acids. Here the CDR3 DNA reads TGTGCCAGCAGCTCCACACTCCCTAGCGGGGGGTTGGATACGCAGTATTTT. Protein: CASSSTLPSGGLDTQYF.

This clonotype was picked up many times. The V and J genes are TRBV7-2 and TRBJ1-1; D uncertain. This CDR3 has 12 residues. V lost 5 bases, J lost 11 bases, and 15 bases lay in between. Germline CDR1 SGHTA, CDR2 FQGNSA. CDR3 in amino acids: CASSPAGIGAFF. CDR3 coding DNA: TGTGCCAGCAGCCCCGCGGGGATTGGGGCTTTCTTT.

This clonotype was recorded at least ten times. J is TRBJ2-7 and V is TRBV20-1, with TRBD2 identical over 9 bases. The CDR3 length is 13 residues. After removal of 6 bases from V and 10 bases from J, the junction contained 13 bases not matched to a gene. Germline V lookup: CDR1 DFQATT, CDR2 SNEGSKA (reference sequence). The CDR3 DNA is TGCAGTGCCCCTCCGGCTAGCGGGGTAGTACAGTACTTC. Translating it yields CSAPPASGVVQYF.

In its sample, this clonotype was seen many times. The CDR3 nucleotides are TGTGCCAGCAGCAAGACAGGCCTGCGCGGAGATACGCAGTATTTT. This sequence encodes CASSKTGLRGDTQYF. The V call is TRBV5-6, the J call TRBJ2-3; a weak D match, TRBD1 (6 bases). The CDR3 is made up of 15 amino acids. The germline gives CDR1 SGHDT, CDR2 YYEEEE. The ends were cut back, 4 bases at V and 5 bases at J, with 17 bases in the middle. The entire variable domain, with the rest obtained from reference TRBV5-6 and TRBJ2-3, is as follows: DAGVTQSPTHLIKTRGQQVTLRCSPKSGHDTVSWYQQALGQGPQFIFQYYEEEERQRGNFPDRFSGHQFPNYSSELNVNALLLGDSALYLCASSKTGLRGDTQYFGPGTRLTVL.

CDR3 loop: CASSQDHNTGELFF. Written as DNA, the CDR3 is TGTGCCAGCAGCCAAGATCATAACACCGGGGAGCTGTTTTTT. The V and J genes are TRBV14 and TRBJ2-2; D not resolved. The CDR3 is made up of 14 amino acids. Trimming took 0 bases from V and 2 from J, leaving 4 bases between them. CDR1 and CDR2 (germline): SGHDN, FVKESK.

In regard to this clonotype: One end of the junction does not line up with germline, which may come from a read error. The V call is TRBV2, the J call TRBJ2-5; D is unresolved. This CDR3 spans 11 amino acids. Germline V gives CDR1 SNHLY, CDR2 FYNNEI. CDR3 region: CVSSPLETQYF. As DNA, the CDR3 is TGTGTCAGCAGCCCGTTGGAGACCCAGTACTTC.

This clonotype was picked up many times. V and J are TRBV5-4 and TRBJ2-4, with D maybe TRBD1 (5 bases). In germline, CDR1 is SGHNT, CDR2 YYREEE (reference sequence). Trimming cost V 1 base and J 5 bases, with 10 bases left between them. This CDR3 spans 14 amino acids. The CDR3 region has the DNA TGTGCCAGCAGCTTGAAGATAGGGGAAAACATTCAGTACTTC. It yields the protein CASSLKIGENIQYF.

This clonotype was recorded at least ten times. This sequence joins TRBV5-1 and TRBJ1-5, with a tentative D call TRBD1 (5 bases). Germline-derived CDR1 and CDR2 are SGHRS and YFSETQ. The CDR3 covers 15 residues. With 3 bases removed from V and 1 base from J, the gap between germline ends came to 11 bases. CDR3: CASSWDVGSNQPQHF. DNA for the CDR3: TGCGCCAGCAGCTGGGACGTGGGGAGCAATCAGCCCCAGCATTTT.

This clonotype occurred many times. The chain joins TRBV10-3 to TRBJ2-7, with TRBD1 matching over 7 bases. Germline CDR1 reads ENHRY; CDR2 reads SYGVKD. This CDR3 spans 11 amino acids. Losses at the gene ends were 9 bases for V and 7 bases for J; bases not matched to a gene: 6. CDR3: CAIRRDREQYF. The CDR3 nucleotides read TGTGCCATACGCCGGGACAGAGAGCAGTACTTC.

This clonotype was seen repeatedly, ten times or more. The chain uses TRBV7-9 and TRBJ2-2; a possible D gene is TRBD2 (5 bases). Trimming pared 4 bases from V and 6 bases from J, leaving 21 bases between. The CDR3 extends over 17 amino acids. Germline CDR1 is SEHNR and CDR2 is FQNEAQ (reference sequence). CDR3 in DNA: TGTGCCAGCAGCTCCCGTTTGGCGGGTAGGGTCGCCGGGGAGCTGTTTTTT. It encodes CASSSRLAGRVAGELFF.

There are many counts of this clonotype. The V call is TRBV20-1, the J call TRBJ2-1; 9 positions agree with TRBD2. The V gene's germline CDR1 is DFQATT and CDR2 SNEGSKA (reference sequence). The length of the CDR3 is 15 residues. Losses at the gene ends were 3 bases for V and 3 bases for J; bases not matched to a gene: 6. The CDR3 DNA reads as TGCAGTGCTAGTGTTAGCGGGGGATTCTACAATGAGCAGTTCTTC. Translation gives CSASVSGGFYNEQFF.

Only a few counts were recorded for this clonotype. The J gene is TRBJ1-1, the V gene TRBV5-1; 11 bases are shared with TRBD1. Germline-derived CDR1 and CDR2 are SGHRS and YFSETQ. The CDR3 is 14 residues long. The V and J ends lost 4 bases and 5 bases, in that order; junction bases with no gene match: 4. CDR3 in DNA: TGCGCCAGCAGCAGGACAGGGGGCGAGACTGAAGCTTTCTTT. It yields the protein CASSRTGGETEAFF.

This clonotype was detected many times. This chain uses TRBV7-2 with TRBJ2-1, with D perhaps TRBD1 (5 bases). From germline, CDR1 is SGHTA and CDR2 FQGNSA. V lost 1 base and J 1 base, leaving 11 bases between the germline ends. The CDR3 extends over 16 amino acids. CDR3 protein: CASSLGLGQSYNEQFF. CDR3 in DNA: TGTGCCAGCAGCTTAGGTTTGGGGCAGTCCTACAATGAGCAGTTCTTC.

This clonotype was counted ten times or more. The chain carries TRBV28 and TRBJ2-7, with 7 bases aligning to TRBD1. The CDR3 length is 17 residues. Trimming at V came to 5 bases and at J to 0 bases, leaving 13 bases not matched to a gene. The V gene's germline CDR1 is MDHEN and CDR2 SYDVKM. CDR3 DNA: TGTGCCAGCAGTAGCCGTTTCGAAGACAGGGCCTCCTACGAGCAGTACTTC. Protein: CASSSRFEDRASYEQYF. The complete variable domain, with remaining parts taken from reference TRBV28 and TRBJ2-7, reads DVKVTQSSRYLVKRTGEKVFLECVQDMDHENMFWYRQDPGLGLRLIYFSYDVKMKEKGDIPEGYSVSREKKERFSLILESASTNQTSMYLCASSSRFEDRASYEQYFGPGTRLTVT.

There are many counts of this clonotype. The V and J genes are TRBV7-2 and TRBJ2-7; 8 nucleotides match TRBD1. The J segment lost 3 bases and the V segment lost 5 bases, leaving 6 bases of the junction unmatched. The CDR3 covers 14 residues. Germline assignment: CDR1 SGHTA and CDR2 FQGNSA. The CDR3 DNA is TGTGCCAGCAGCAACCGACAGGGGAGCTACGAGCAGTACTTC. It translates to CASSNRQGSYEQYF.

The table lists this clonotype with many counts. The chain recombines TRBV20-1 with TRBJ2-5; tentative D call: TRBD1 (6 bases). V lost 0 bases to trimming and J lost 4 bases, with 15 bases between them. The CDR3 runs to 15 residues. The germline V gene encodes CDR1 DFQATT and CDR2 SNEGSKA (reference sequence). The CDR3 reads CSARDLSQGIETQYF. The CDR3 DNA reads as TGCAGTGCTAGAGATCTAAGTCAGGGGATAGAGACCCAGTACTTC.